Given below is one T cell receptor beta chain in context. Libraries were prepared by immunoSEQ multiplex PCR; TCRdb keeps only in-frame clonotypes and omits some of them. Of approximately 70,000 clones listed, 85% to 95% were seen once; the top ten hold about 5%. This sample was included in a study of blood T cell repertoires in COVID-19. Study overall: There were acute and convalescent COVID-19 samples, and they came from the United States, Italy and Spain. PBMCs, B-cell-depleted T cells, or T cells were the source of the cDNA or gDNA that made up the material.

CDR1 LGHNA and CDR2 YNFKEQ come from the germline V gene. V was cut by 7 bases and J by 7 bases, with 13 bases left in between. The CDR3 extends over 13 amino acids. Sample: peripheral blood. This sequence originates from a woman in her sixties with active COVID-19. The genes are TRBV4-2 and TRBJ2-2; D may be TRBD1 (5 bases). The CDR3 DNA reads as TGTGCCAGCACCCCAGGGTTTTACGGGGAGCTGTTTTTT. It is translated as CASTPGFYGELFF.